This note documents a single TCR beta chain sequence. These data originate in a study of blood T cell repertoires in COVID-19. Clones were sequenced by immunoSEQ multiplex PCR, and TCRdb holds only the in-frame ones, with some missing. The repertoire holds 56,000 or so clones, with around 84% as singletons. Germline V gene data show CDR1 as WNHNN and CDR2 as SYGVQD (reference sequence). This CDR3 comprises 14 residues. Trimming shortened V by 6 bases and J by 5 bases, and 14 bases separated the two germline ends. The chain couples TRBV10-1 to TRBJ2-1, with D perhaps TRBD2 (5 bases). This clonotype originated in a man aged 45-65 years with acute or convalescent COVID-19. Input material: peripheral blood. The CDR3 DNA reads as TGCGCCAGCAGCATTCGCGGGCGGGACAATGAGCAGTTCTTC. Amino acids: CASSIRGRDNEQFF.